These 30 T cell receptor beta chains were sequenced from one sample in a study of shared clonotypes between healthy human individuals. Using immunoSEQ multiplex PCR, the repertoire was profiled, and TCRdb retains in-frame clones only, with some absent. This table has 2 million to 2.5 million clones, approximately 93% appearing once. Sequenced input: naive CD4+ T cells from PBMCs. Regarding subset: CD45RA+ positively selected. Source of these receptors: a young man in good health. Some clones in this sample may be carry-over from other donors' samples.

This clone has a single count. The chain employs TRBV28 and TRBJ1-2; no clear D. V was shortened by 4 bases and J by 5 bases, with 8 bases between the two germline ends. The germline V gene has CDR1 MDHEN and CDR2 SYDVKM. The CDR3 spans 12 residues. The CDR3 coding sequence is TGTGCCAGCAGTTCTATGAGATATGGCTACACCTTC. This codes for CASSSMRYGYTF.

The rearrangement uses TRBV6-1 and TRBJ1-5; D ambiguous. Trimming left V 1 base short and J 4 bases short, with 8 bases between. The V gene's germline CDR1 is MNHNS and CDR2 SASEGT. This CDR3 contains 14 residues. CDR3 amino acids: CASSEGNGNQPQHF. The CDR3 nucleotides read TGTGCCAGCAGTGAAGGGAACGGAAATCAGCCCCAGCATTTT.

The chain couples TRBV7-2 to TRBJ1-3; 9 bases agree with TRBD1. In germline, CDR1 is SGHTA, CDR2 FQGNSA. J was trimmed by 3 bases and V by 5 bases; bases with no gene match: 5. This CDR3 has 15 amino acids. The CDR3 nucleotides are TGTGCCAGCAGCCCCCGGACAGGGGTTGGAAACACCATATATTTT. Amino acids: CASSPRTGVGNTIYF.

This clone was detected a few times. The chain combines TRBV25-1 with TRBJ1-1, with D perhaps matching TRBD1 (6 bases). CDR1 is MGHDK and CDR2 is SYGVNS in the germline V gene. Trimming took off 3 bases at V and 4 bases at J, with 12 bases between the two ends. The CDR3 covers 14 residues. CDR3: CASSEGAGATEAFF. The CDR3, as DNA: TGTGCCAGCAGTGAGGGGGCGGGGGCCACTGAAGCTTTCTTT.

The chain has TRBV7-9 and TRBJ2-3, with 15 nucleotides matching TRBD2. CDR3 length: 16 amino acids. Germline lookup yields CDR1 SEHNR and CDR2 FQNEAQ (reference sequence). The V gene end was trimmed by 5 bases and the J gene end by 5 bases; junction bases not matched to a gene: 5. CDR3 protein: CASSGTSGRRGDTQYF. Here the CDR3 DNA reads TGTGCCAGCAGCGGGACTAGCGGGAGGCGGGGAGATACGCAGTATTTT.

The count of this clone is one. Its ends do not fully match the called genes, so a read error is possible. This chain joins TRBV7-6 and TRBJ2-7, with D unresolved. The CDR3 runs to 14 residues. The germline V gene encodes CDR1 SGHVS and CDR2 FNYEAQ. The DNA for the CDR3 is TGTGCCAGCAGCGTAGCACTGGGGTCCTACGAGCAGTACTTC. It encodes CASSVALGSYEQYF.

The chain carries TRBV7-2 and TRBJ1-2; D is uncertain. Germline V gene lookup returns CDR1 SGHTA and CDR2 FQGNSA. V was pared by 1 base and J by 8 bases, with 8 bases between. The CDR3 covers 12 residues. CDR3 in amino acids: CASSLDSPGYTF. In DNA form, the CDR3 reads TGTGCCAGCAGCTTAGACAGTCCCGGCTACACCTTC.

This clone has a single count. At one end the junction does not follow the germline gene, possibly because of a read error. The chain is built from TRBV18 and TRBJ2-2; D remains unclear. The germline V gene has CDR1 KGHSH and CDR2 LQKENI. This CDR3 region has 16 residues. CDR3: CASSPPLGPNTGELFF. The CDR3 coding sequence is TGTGCCAGCTCCCCACCTTTGGGCCCAAACACCGGGGAGCTGTTTTTT.

CDR3 region: CASSLQAGYGYTF. The CDR3 region has the DNA TGTGCCAGCAGCCTCCAGGCGGGCTATGGCTACACCTTC. The chain uses TRBV28 and TRBJ1-2; D is uncertain. Germline-derived CDR1 and CDR2 are MDHEN and SYDVKM. Trimming took 6 bases from V and 4 from J, leaving 12 bases between them. The CDR3 is 13 amino acids.

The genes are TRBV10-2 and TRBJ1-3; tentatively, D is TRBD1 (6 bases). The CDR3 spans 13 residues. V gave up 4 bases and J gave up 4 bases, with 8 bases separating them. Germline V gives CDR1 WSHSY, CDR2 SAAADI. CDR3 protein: CASSAGAGNTIYF. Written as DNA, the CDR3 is TGCGCCAGCAGTGCGGGGGCAGGAAACACCATATATTTT.

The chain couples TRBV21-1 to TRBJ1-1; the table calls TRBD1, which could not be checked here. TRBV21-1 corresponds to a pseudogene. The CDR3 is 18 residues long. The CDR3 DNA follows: TGTGCCAGCAGCAAAGCTAGGGACAGGGGGTTGTTGGGCACTGAAGCTTTCTTT. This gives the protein CASSKARDRGLLGTEAFF.

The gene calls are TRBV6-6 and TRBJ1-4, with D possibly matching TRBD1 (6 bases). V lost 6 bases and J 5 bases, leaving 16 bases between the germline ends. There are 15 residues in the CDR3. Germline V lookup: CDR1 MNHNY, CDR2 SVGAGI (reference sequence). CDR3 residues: CASRKGTRINEKLFF. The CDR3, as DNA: TGTGCCAGCAGGAAAGGGACAAGGATAAATGAAAAACTGTTTTTT.

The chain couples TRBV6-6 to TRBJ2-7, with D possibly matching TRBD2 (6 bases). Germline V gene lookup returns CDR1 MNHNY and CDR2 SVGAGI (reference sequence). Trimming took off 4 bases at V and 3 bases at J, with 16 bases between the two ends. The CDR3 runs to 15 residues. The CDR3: CASSWGRGTSYEQYF. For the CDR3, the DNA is TGTGCCAGCAGTTGGGGCCGGGGGACCAGCTACGAGCAGTACTTC.

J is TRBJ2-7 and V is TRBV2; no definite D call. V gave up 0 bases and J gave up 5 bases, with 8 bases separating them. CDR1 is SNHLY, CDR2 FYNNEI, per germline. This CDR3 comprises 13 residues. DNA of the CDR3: TGTGCCAGCAGTGAAGCGCGGCACCACGAGCAGTACTTC. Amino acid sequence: CASSEARHHEQYF.

CDR3 coding DNA: TGTGCCAGCAGTTCGGAGGACAGGGGCCAGCATTTT. Protein product: CASSSEDRGQHF. The chain employs TRBV28 and TRBJ1-5; 9 bases match TRBD1. The CDR3 is made up of 12 amino acids. Trimming removed 4 bases from V and 12 bases from J; junction bases left unmatched: 4. The germline V gene encodes CDR1 MDHEN and CDR2 SYDVKM.

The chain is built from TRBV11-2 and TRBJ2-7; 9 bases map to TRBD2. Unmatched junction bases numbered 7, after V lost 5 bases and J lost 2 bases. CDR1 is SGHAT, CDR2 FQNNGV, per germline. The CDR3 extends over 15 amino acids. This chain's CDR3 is CASSPIAGAAYEQYF. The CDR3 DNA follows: TGTGCCAGCAGCCCTATAGCGGGAGCGGCCTACGAGCAGTACTTC.

The CDR3, as DNA: TGTGCCACCAGCAGAGAGTATAGTTCGACAGATACGCAGTATTTT. Residues: CATSREYSSTDTQYF. J is TRBJ2-3 and V is TRBV15; D gene ambiguous. The CDR3 spans 15 residues. Germline V gives CDR1 LNHNV, CDR2 YYDKDF (reference sequence). V lost 0 bases to trimming and J lost 3 bases, with 10 bases between them.

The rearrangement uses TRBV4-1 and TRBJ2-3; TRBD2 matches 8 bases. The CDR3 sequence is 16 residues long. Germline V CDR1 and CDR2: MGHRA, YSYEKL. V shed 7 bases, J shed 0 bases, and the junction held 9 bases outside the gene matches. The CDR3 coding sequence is TGCGCCAGCAACCCACTAGCGGCACTAAGCACAGATACGCAGTATTTT. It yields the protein CASNPLAALSTDTQYF.

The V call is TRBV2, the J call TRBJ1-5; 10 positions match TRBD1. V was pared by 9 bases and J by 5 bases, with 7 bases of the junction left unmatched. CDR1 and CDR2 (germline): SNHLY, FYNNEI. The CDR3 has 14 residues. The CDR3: CASVGTGVDQPQHF. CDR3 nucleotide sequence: TGTGCCAGTGTGGGGACAGGGGTGGATCAGCCCCAGCATTTT.

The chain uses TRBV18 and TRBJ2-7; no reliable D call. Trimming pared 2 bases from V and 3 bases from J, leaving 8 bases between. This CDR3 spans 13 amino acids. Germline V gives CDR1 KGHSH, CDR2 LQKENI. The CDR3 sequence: CASSPGSYYEQYF. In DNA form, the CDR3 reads TGTGCCAGCTCACCAGGCAGTTACTACGAGCAGTACTTC.

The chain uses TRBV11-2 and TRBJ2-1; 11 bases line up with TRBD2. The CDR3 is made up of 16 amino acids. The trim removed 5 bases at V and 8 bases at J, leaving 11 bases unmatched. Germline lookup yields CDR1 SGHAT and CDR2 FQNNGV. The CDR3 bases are TGTGCCAGCAGCGACTATTTCACTAGCGGGAGCGATGAGCAGTTCTTC. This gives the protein CASSDYFTSGSDEQFF.

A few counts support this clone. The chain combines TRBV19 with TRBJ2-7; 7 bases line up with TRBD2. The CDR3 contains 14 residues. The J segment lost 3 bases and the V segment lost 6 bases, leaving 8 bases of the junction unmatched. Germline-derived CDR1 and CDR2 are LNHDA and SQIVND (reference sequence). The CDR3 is CASSSGLRYYEQYF. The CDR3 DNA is TGTGCCAGTAGCTCGGGACTAAGGTACTACGAGCAGTACTTC.

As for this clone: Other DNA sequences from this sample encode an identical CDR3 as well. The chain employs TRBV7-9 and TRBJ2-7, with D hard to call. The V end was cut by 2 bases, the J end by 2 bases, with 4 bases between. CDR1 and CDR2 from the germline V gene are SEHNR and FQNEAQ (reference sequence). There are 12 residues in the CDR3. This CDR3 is CASSLTPYEQYF. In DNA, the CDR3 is TGTGCCAGCAGCTTAACTCCCTACGAGCAGTACTTC.

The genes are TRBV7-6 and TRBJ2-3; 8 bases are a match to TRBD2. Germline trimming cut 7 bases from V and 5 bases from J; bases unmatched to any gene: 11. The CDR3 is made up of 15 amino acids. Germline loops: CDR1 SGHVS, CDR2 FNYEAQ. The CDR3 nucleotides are TGTGCCAGCACCCTTGGCGGGAGGCTTATAGATACGCAGTATTTT. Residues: CASTLGGRLIDTQYF.

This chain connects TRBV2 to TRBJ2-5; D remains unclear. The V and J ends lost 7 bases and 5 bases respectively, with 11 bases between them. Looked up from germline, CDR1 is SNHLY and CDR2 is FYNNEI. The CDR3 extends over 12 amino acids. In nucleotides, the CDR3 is TGTGCCAGCACTGAGAGAATTGAGACCCAGTACTTC. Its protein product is CASTERIETQYF.

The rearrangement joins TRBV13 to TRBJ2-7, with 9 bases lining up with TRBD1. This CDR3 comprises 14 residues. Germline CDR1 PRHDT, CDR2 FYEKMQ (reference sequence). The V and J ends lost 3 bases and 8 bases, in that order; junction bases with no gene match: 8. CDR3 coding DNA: TGTGCCAGCAGCTTCTCCGACAGGGGGAGCAAGCAGTACTTC. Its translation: CASSFSDRGSKQYF.

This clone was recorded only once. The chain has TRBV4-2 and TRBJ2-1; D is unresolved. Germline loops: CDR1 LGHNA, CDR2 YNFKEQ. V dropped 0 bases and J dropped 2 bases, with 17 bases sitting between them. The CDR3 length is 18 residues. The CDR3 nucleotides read TGTGCCAGCAGCCAAGATGTTCGCACAGCCCGAACCTACAATGAGCAGTTCTTC. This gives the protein CASSQDVRTARTYNEQFF.

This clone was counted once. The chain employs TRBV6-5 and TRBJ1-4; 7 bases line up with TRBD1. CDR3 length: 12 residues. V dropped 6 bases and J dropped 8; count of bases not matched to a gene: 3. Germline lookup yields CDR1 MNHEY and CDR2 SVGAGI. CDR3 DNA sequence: TGTGCCAGCAGGGCAGGGGGGGAAAAACTGTTTTTT. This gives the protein CASRAGGEKLFF.

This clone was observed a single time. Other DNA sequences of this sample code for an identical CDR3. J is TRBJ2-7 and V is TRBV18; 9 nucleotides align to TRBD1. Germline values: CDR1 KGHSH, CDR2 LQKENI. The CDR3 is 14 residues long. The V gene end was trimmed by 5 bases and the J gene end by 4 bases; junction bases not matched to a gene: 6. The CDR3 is CASSSGTGTYEQYF. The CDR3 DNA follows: TGTGCCAGCTCATCGGGGACAGGGACATACGAGCAGTACTTC.

CDR3 loop: CASSLYLGGVSSDEQFF. The CDR3 coding sequence is TGTGCCAGCAGTTTATATCTCGGGGGAGTATCGTCTGATGAGCAGTTCTTC. This sequence joins TRBV27 and TRBJ2-1; D perhaps matches TRBD2 (6 bases). CDR3 length equals 17 residues. V lost 1 base and J 8 bases, leaving 21 bases between the germline ends. Per the germline V gene, CDR1 is MNHEY and CDR2 is SMNVEV (reference sequence).